Listed below are T cell receptor beta chains from one sample, sequenced in a study of blood T cell repertoires in COVID-19. Profiling relied on immunoSEQ multiplex PCR, and the TCRdb table lists in-frame clones only, not all of them. Of about 260,000 clones in the sample, almost 85% are singletons; the top ten hold 1.5% to 2%. Sequencing used peripheral blood. These receptors were collected from a woman older than 75 with acute or convalescent COVID-19. Both conserved end residues are part of each CDR3. D genes are given only for firm matches. Some rows mark clone size as missing; the rest say once, few, many or name a class of expanded clone.

d_call	clone_size	j_call	v_call	cdr3_length	cdr3_nt	cdr3_aa
TRBD1	-	TRBJ1-2	TRBV5-6	13	TGTGCCAGCAGCCCTACAGGGGACTATGGCTACACCTTC	CASSPTGDYGYTF
TRBD1	few	TRBJ1-4	TRBV28	15	TGTGCCAGCAGTTTCAAACGACAGGGGGTTAAAAAACTGTTTTTT	CASSFKRQGVKKLFF
-	-	TRBJ1-5	TRBV19	13	TGTGCCAGTAGTATCTTCCCAGGGCTCTCCCAGCATTTT	CASSIFPGLSQHF
-	-	TRBJ2-7	TRBV19	15	TGTGCCAGTAGTCCCGCCGCGGCAGGGGGGCGCGAGCAGTACTTC	CASSPAAAGGREQYF
-	few	TRBJ1-6	TRBV18	15	TGTGCCAGCTCACCACCACAGGGTTTTAATTCACCCCTCCACTTT	CASSPPQGFNSPLHF
TRBD2	once	TRBJ2-1	TRBV27	18	TGTGCCAGCAGTACGCCGGGACTAGTGTCCTTCTCCTACAATGAGCAGTTCTTC	CASSTPGLVSFSYNEQFF
-	-	TRBJ2-1	TRBV4-2	17	TGTGCCAGCAGCCAAGATCAACCGGCCAGCGGCCACAATGAGCAGTTCTTC	CASSQDQPASGHNEQFF
-	-	TRBJ2-5	TRBV19	17	TGTGCCAGTAGTATACCCCTAGGGCGGACAGCCGAAGAGACCCAGTACTTC	CASSIPLGRTAEETQYF
-	-	TRBJ2-5	TRBV6-5	14	TGTGCCAGCAGCCAGGGCGGTCCTGGGGAGACCCAGTACTTC	CASSQGGPGETQYF
TRBD1	-	TRBJ1-2	TRBV5-1	18	TGCGCCAGCAGCTTGTTACCCCCGGGACAGGGAGCTAACTATGGCTACACCTTC	CASSLLPPGQGANYGYTF
-	few	TRBJ1-2	TRBV28	13	TGTGCCAGCAATGCAGCGGGCAGATATGGCTACACCTTC	CASNAAGRYGYTF
TRBD1	-	TRBJ1-3	TRBV11-2	15	TGTGCCAGCAGCTTGGGGGACAGAACTGGAAACACCATATATTTT	CASSLGDRTGNTIYF
TRBD2	-	TRBJ2-1	TRBV7-2	13	TGTGCCAGCAGCCCAGGGGTTAGCGGGAGTCGGGTCTTC	CASSPGVSGSRVF
-	once	TRBJ2-1	TRBV11-2	14	TGTGCCAGCGGTAGCGAGCGCTCCTACAATGAGCAGTTCTTC	CASGSERSYNEQFF
-	-	TRBJ2-5	TRBV19	14	TGTGCCAGTAGTATTTCAGGGTCCTCAGAGACCCAGTACTTC	CASSISGSSETQYF
TRBD2	-	TRBJ2-1	TRBV18	18	TGTGCCAGCTCACTCTACCATGCTAGCGGGAGGGACTACAATGAGCAGTTCTTC	CASSLYHASGRDYNEQFF
-	few	TRBJ1-1	TRBV19	14	TGTGCCAGTAGTAGCAGGCTCGGGAGCACTGAAGCTTTCTTT	CASSSRLGSTEAFF
-	-	TRBJ2-7	TRBV27	14	TGTGCCAGCAGTTTTCGGCGGGGTTCCTACGAGCAGTACTTC	CASSFRRGSYEQYF
-	-	TRBJ2-5	TRBV4-3	15	TGCGCCAGCAGCCAAGATAATAGTCAGGGAGGGACCCAGTACTTC	CASSQDNSQGGTQYF
-	-	TRBJ2-3	TRBV6-5	13	TGTGCCAGCAGTTACCTAGTTTCAGATACGCAGTATTTT	CASSYLVSDTQYF
-	-	TRBJ2-5	TRBV20-1	13	TGCAGTGCTAGTACAGGTCGCCTGGAGACCCAGTACTTC	CSASTGRLETQYF
TRBD2	once	TRBJ2-1	TRBV18	18	TGTGCCAGCTCCCGCGGGGGGACTACGGCAAGCTCCTACAATGAGCAGTTCTTC	CASSRGGTTASSYNEQFF
TRBD2	-	TRBJ2-2	TRBV5-1	14	TGCGCCAGCAGCGGCGGGACTACCCCCGGGGAGCTGTTTTTT	CASSGGTTPGELFF
-	-	TRBJ1-2	TRBV6-5	13	TGTGCCAGCAGTTACTCCTACAGTTATGGCTACACCTTC	CASSYSYSYGYTF
-	few	TRBJ1-1	TRBV5-4	14	TGTGCCAGCAGGTCCCGCGGGGGCAACACTGAAGCTTTCTTT	CASRSRGGNTEAFF
TRBD1	-	TRBJ1-6	TRBV4-3	15	TGCGCCAGCAGTCAGGGGGCCACCTATAATTCACCCCTCCACTTT	CASSQGATYNSPLHF
-	-	TRBJ1-5	TRBV9	16	TGTGCCAGCAGCGTAGCGACGAAGAGCGGGGGTCAGCCCCAGCATTTT	CASSVATKSGGQPQHF
TRBD2	-	TRBJ2-1	TRBV18	15	TGTGCCAGCTCACCCGGACTAGCGGGGGGGCATGAGCAGTTCTTC	CASSPGLAGGHEQFF
-	-	TRBJ1-3	TRBV30	15	TGTGCCTGGACTAAGGGGGTTTATTCTGGAAACACCATATATTTT	CAWTKGVYSGNTIYF
-	-	TRBJ2-2	TRBV2	14	TGTGCCAGCAGTGAAGGGACAGTCACCGGGGAGCTGTTTTTT	CASSEGTVTGELFF
-	-	TRBJ2-7	TRBV4-3	13	TGCGCCAGCAGCCAGTCAACGAGCTACGAGCAGTACTTC	CASSQSTSYEQYF
TRBD1	once	TRBJ1-5	TRBV5-5	14	TGTGCCAGCAGCTTACAGGGGAAGTTGGAGCCCCAGCATTTT	CASSLQGKLEPQHF
TRBD2	-	TRBJ2-5	TRBV5-6	15	TGTGCCAGCAGCCAAGTCAGCGGGGCGGGGGAGACCCAGTACTTC	CASSQVSGAGETQYF
TRBD1	-	TRBJ1-6	TRBV11-3	16	TGTGCCAGCAGCCACATACAGGGGCGCTATAATTCACCCCTCCACTTT	CASSHIQGRYNSPLHF
-	-	TRBJ1-4	TRBV19	14	TGTGCCAGTAGCCGGGAGGGCAATAATGAAAAACTGTTTTTT	CASSREGNNEKLFF
-	-	TRBJ2-5	TRBV12-5	13	TGTGCTAGTGCTTCCAGGGGAGGGGAGACCCAGTACTTC	CASASRGGETQYF
-	-	TRBJ1-5	TRBV5-6	17	TGTGCCAGCAGCGTCCTGGAGGGGCGGAATAGCAATCAGCCCCAGCATTTT	CASSVLEGRNSNQPQHF
-	-	TRBJ1-1	TRBV5-6	15	TGTGCCAGCAGCTTTTATCAGGGCAGGAACACTGAAGCTTTCTTT	CASSFYQGRNTEAFF
TRBD1	-	TRBJ1-3	TRBV18	19	TGTGCCAGCTCACACACTCCGGGACAGGGGTTTGAGACTGGAAACACCATATATTTT	CASSHTPGQGFETGNTIYF
-	few	TRBJ1-2	TRBV5-4	14	TGTGCCAGCAGCTTGGGACAGTCTAACTATGGCTACACCTTC	CASSLGQSNYGYTF
-	-	TRBJ1-2	TRBV10-3	14	TGTGCCATCAGTTCGTCTAATACTAACTATGGCTACACCTTC	CAISSSNTNYGYTF
-	-	TRBJ1-1	TRBV7-2	13	TGTGCCAGCAGCTTGAGGCAAGACCTTGAAGCTTTCTTT	CASSLRQDLEAFF